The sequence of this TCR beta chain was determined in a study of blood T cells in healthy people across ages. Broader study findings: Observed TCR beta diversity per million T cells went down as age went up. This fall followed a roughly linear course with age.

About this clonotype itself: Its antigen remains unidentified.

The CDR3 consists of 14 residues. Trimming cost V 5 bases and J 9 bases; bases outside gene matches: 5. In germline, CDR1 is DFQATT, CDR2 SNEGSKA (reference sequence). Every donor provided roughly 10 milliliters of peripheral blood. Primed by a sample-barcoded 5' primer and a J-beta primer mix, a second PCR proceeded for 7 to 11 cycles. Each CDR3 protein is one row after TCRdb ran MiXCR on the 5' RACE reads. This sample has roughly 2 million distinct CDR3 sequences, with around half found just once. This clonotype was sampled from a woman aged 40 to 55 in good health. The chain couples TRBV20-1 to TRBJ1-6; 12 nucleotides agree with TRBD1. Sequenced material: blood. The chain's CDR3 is CSAPRGQGASPLHF. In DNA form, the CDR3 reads TGCAGTGCTCCTAGGGGACAGGGGGCTTCACCCCTCCACTTT.